What follows is one TCR beta chain and its context. Its antigen is not identified. Within the sample, other DNA sequences also encode this same CDR3. This sample is drawn from a study of shared clonotypes between healthy human individuals. Original methodology: ImmunoSEQ yielded junction-only sequences lacking quality scores, so filtering differed. Assay: immunoSEQ multiplex PCR; the TCRdb copy retains only in-frame clones and omits some. D and trimming were read from the DNA, whereas the V and J calls and clone size are those reported in that table. This sample has 2 million to 2.5 million clones, with approximately 95% found just once. CD45RO-negative, CCR7-positively selected cells formed the naive CD8 fraction, excluding terminally differentiated effector memory CD45RA+ cells. Study-level findings and limits: Clonotypes that were shared across a handful of donors made up around 5% of naive CD4 clonotypes.

The CDR3 spans 15 residues. Germline CDR1 and CDR2: SGDLS and YYNGEE. The V gene end was trimmed by 0 bases and the J gene end by 4 bases; junction bases not matched to a gene: 4. The source is a man younger than 35 in good health. Specimen: naive CD8+ T cells sorted from blood. The chain couples TRBV9 to TRBJ1-5, with 7 bases lining up with TRBD1. The CDR3, as DNA: TGTGCCAGCAGCGTAGGGGGGACAGCTAATCAGCCCCAGCATTTT. It encodes CASSVGGTANQPQHF.